One and the same sample provided the 17 T cell receptor beta chains below, sequenced in a study of T cells in Graves' hyperthyroidism and ophthalmopathy (dated by TCRdb to between 2018 and 2020). The library was produced with multiplex PCR. This sample was sequenced with an Illumina HiSeq 2000. The TCR beta CDR3 regions were amplified from the RNA transcripts. For the first round of RT-PCR on the TCR CDR3, the HTBI primer set was used together with the Qiagen OneStep RT-PCR kit. Clones were called with MiXCR by TCRdb after fastp trimmed the public reads at Q25, and only in-frame beta chains were retained. Entries are consolidated by CDR3 protein sequence, retaining the most common genes and DNA. Here the sample has fewer than 300,000 distinct CDR3 sequences; less than 30% occur a single time. The top ten clonotypes cover 20% to 30% of the sample. Sequencing was carried out using blood. The origin of the receptors is a man in his forties with Graves' hyperthyroidism that later progressed to Graves' ophthalmopathy.

This chain joins TRBV12-3 or TRBV12-4 and TRBJ1-1; D remains unclear. The CDR3 loop spans 13 amino acids. V was shortened by 8 bases and J by 3 bases, with 13 bases between the two germline ends. The DNA of the CDR3 is TGTGCCAGCTGCCGAGATAGTGACACTGAAGCTTTCTTT. This encodes CASCRDSDTEAFF.

This chain joins TRBV28 and TRBJ2-7; 10 positions agree with TRBD2. The CDR3 length is 14 residues. V dropped 6 bases and J dropped 4; count of bases not matched to a gene: 6. Germline V lookup: CDR1 MDHEN, CDR2 SYDVKM. The CDR3 nucleotides are TGTGCCAGCAGGAGTAGCGGGAGGACTTACGAGCAGTACTTC. This sequence encodes CASRSSGRTYEQYF.

V usage is TRBV19 and J usage is TRBJ1-2; D might be TRBD1 (5 bases). V lost 7 bases and J 2 bases, leaving 17 bases between the germline ends. Germline V gene lookup returns CDR1 LNHDA and CDR2 SQIVND (reference sequence). The CDR3 sequence is 15 residues long. CDR3 in amino acids: CASTHSGGTNYGYTF. The CDR3 DNA sequence: TGTGCCAGTACCCACAGCGGAGGGACCAACTATGGCTACACCTTC.

This clonotype was seen ten or more times. A clone one base away is much larger, so this may be a read error. The V and J genes are TRBV6-1 and TRBJ2-5; 7 nucleotides agree with TRBD1. J lost 2 bases, V lost 4 bases, and 1 base had no gene match. The CDR3 covers 13 residues. Germline CDR1 reads MNHNS; CDR2 reads SASEGT. CDR3 coding DNA: TGTGCCAGCAGTGGGGACAGACAAGAGACCCAGTACTTC. This sequence encodes CASSGDRQETQYF.

This clonotype was recorded at least ten times. V usage is TRBV7-9 and J usage is TRBJ2-7; 11 bases are a match to TRBD2. CDR3 size: 16 residues. V dropped 4 bases and J dropped 5; count of bases not matched to a gene: 10. Germline V gives CDR1 SEHNR, CDR2 FQNEAQ (reference sequence). CDR3 nucleotides: TGTGCCAGCAGCTCTTCGGGTAGCGGGAGGGTCAACGAGCAGTACTTC. This sequence encodes CASSSSGSGRVNEQYF.

The rearrangement links TRBV6-1 to TRBJ1-1; D perhaps matches TRBD1 (6 bases). CDR1 and CDR2 (germline): MNHNS, SASEGT. Trimming left V 1 base short and J 4 bases short, with 10 bases between. The CDR3 runs 14 residues. The CDR3 bases are TGTGCCAGCAGTGAAGTCGGGGGGCCCACTGAAGCTTTCTTT. It encodes CASSEVGGPTEAFF.

This clonotype was observed many times. The chain combines TRBV25-1 with TRBJ2-2; possible D gene TRBD1, 6 bases. Germline V lookup: CDR1 MGHDK, CDR2 SYGVNS. The CDR3 extends over 16 amino acids. V gave up 6 bases and J gave up 3 bases, with 17 bases separating them. The CDR3 DNA follows: TGTGCCAGCAGCGAACATACAGGGAGCCACACCGGGGAGCTGTTTTTT. Amino acids: CASSEHTGSHTGELFF.

This clonotype was seen repeatedly, ten times or more. DNA for the CDR3: TGTGCCAGCAGCTTAGCTTCAGGAAGGGACACTGAAGCTTTCTTT. Amino acid sequence: CASSLASGRDTEAFF. The chain combines TRBV7-9 with TRBJ1-1; D call uncertain. V shed 0 bases and J shed 3 bases, with 11 bases lying between them. The CDR3 consists of 15 residues. Germline-derived CDR1 and CDR2 are SEHNR and FQNEAQ (reference sequence).

This chain joins TRBV6-1 and TRBJ2-5; 7 nucleotides match TRBD1. The germline V gene has CDR1 MNHNS and CDR2 SASEGT. The CDR3 has 13 amino acids. V gave up 4 bases and J gave up 7 bases; unmatched junction bases: 6. The CDR3 DNA reads TGTGCCAGCAGTGTTACAGGGGATGGGACCCAGTACTTC. Protein: CASSVTGDGTQYF.

This clonotype was recorded many times. J is TRBJ1-5 and V is TRBV6-1; no clear D gene. The V end lost 2 bases, the J end lost 5 bases, and 10 bases lay between the germline ends. The germline V gene has CDR1 MNHNS and CDR2 SASEGT. The CDR3 totals 14 residues. The CDR3 DNA reads as TGTGCCAGCAGTGAATCGAGACCCCATCAGCCCCAGCATTTT. Encoded protein: CASSESRPHQPQHF.

This clonotype was recorded many times. At one boundary the junction diverges from the germline segment, which might be a read error. This sequence joins TRBV30 and TRBJ2-7; maybe TRBD1 (5 bases). CDR3 length: 12 residues. From germline, CDR1 is GTSNPN and CDR2 SVGIG (reference sequence). The CDR3 nucleotides read TGTGCCTGGAATCAGGGAACGAGGACCCGAGACTTC. Its protein is CAWNQGTRTRDF.

This clonotype was picked up many times. The V and J genes are TRBV28 and TRBJ1-1, with D perhaps TRBD1 (5 bases). V gave up 6 bases and J gave up 3 bases, with 17 bases separating them. The CDR3 is made up of 15 amino acids. Germline V gene data show CDR1 as MDHEN and CDR2 as SYDVKM. The CDR3 is CASSPTRDWDTEAFF. CDR3 nucleotide sequence: TGTGCCAGCAGCCCAACCCGGGACTGGGACACTGAAGCTTTCTTT.

Many counts were recorded for this clonotype. The J gene is TRBJ1-2, the V gene TRBV7-9, with TRBD1 as a possible D gene (5 bases). This CDR3 is 14 amino acids long. The germline V and J ends were trimmed by 8 bases and 2 bases, with 15 bases remaining between them. Looked up from germline, CDR1 is SEHNR and CDR2 is FQNEAQ (reference sequence). The CDR3 reads CASSWGGTNYGYTF. The CDR3 DNA is TGTGCCAGCTCCTGGGGGGGGACCAACTATGGCTACACCTTC.

Remarks on this clonotype: Given a much more abundant clone one base away, this may be a read error. V and J are TRBV20-1 and TRBJ2-7; D not certain. The V gene's germline CDR1 is DFQATT and CDR2 SNEGSKA (reference sequence). CDR3 length: 14 amino acids. CDR3 in DNA: TGCAGTGCTAGTAGGCAGTCCACTGGGTACGAGAAGTACTTC. Translation: CSASRQSTGYEKYF.

This clonotype was counted many times. This rearrangement joins TRBV15 to TRBJ1-2; D gene unclear. Deletions cut 5 bases from V and 0 bases from J, with 13 bases between. Germline CDR1 LNHNV, CDR2 YYDKDF (reference sequence). The CDR3 loop spans 15 amino acids. The CDR3 loop is CATSLEPSANYGYTF. For the CDR3, the DNA is TGTGCCACCAGCTTAGAACCCTCTGCTAACTATGGCTACACCTTC. Variable domain in full (rest from reference TRBV15 and TRBJ1-2): DAMVIQNPRYQVTQFGKPVTLSCSQTLNHNVMYWYQQKSSQAPKLLFHYYDKDFNNEADTPDNFQSRRPNTSFCFLDIRSPGLGDTAMYLCATSLEPSANYGYTFGSGTRLTVV.

This clonotype was found many times. The chain combines TRBV6-5 with TRBJ1-1; 7 positions agree with TRBD1. CDR1 and CDR2 from the germline V gene are MNHEY and SVGAGI. Trimming cost V 6 bases and J 0 bases; bases outside gene matches: 13. CDR3 length: 17 residues. CDR3 amino acids: CASSKYLQGYMNTEAFF. CDR3 nucleotides: TGTGCCAGCAGCAAATATTTACAGGGGTATATGAACACTGAAGCTTTCTTT.

This chain uses TRBV5-8 with TRBJ1-2; the D gene is possibly TRBD1 (5 bases). V lost 0 bases and J lost 7, with 16 bases in between. CDR1 and CDR2 from the germline V gene are SGHTS and YDEGEE. This CDR3 comprises 15 residues. CDR3 nucleotides: TGTGCCAGCAGCTTGGATGGGGCCTCCCGGGGTGGCTACACCTTC. Protein: CASSLDGASRGGYTF. Based on the CDR3 plus reference TRBV5-8 and TRBJ1-2, the full variable domain is EAGVTQSPTHLIKTRGQQATLRCSPISGHTSVYWYQQALGLGLQFLLWYDEGEERNRGNFPPRFSGRQFPNYSSELNVNALELEDSALYLCASSLDGASRGGYTFGSGTRLTVV.